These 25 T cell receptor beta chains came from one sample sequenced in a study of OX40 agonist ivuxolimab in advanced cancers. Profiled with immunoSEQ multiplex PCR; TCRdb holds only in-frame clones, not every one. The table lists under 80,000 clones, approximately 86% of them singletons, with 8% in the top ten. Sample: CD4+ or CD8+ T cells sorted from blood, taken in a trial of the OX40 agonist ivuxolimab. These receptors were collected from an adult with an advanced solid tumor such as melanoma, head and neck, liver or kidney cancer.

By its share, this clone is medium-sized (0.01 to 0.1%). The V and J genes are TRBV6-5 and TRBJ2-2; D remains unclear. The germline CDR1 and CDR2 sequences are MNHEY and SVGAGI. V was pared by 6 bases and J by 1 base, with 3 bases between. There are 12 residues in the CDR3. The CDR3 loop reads CASRWNTGELFF. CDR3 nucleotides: TGTGCCAGCAGGTGGAACACCGGGGAGCTGTTTTTT.

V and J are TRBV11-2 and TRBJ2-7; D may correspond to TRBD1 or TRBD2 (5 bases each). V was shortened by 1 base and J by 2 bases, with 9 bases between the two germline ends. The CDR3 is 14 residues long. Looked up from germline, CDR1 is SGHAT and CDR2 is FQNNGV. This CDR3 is CASSLGRGPYEQYF. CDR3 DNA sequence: TGTGCCAGCAGCTTAGGTAGGGGACCCTACGAGCAGTACTTC.

The CDR3 coding sequence is TGTGCCAGTACCCCCCCGGGGAGAGAGACCCAGTACTTC. It is translated as CASTPPGRETQYF. This rearrangement joins TRBV19 to TRBJ2-5; D might be TRBD2 (5 bases). This CDR3 has 13 amino acids. Germline CDR1 LNHDA, CDR2 SQIVND (reference sequence). V lost 7 bases and J 4 bases, leaving 13 bases between the germline ends.

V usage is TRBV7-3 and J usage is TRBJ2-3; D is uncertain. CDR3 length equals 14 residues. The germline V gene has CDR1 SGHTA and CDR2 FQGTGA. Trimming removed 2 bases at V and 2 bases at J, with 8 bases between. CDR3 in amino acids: CASSLSAYTDTQYF. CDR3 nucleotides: TGTGCCAGCAGCTTATCGGCGTACACAGATACGCAGTATTTT. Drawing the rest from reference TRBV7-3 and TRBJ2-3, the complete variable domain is GAGVSQTPSNKVTEKGKYVELRCDPISGHTALYWYRQSLGQGPEFLIYFQGTGAADDSGLPNDRFFAVRPEGSVSTLKIQRTERGDSAVYLCASSLSAYTDTQYFGPGTRLTVL.

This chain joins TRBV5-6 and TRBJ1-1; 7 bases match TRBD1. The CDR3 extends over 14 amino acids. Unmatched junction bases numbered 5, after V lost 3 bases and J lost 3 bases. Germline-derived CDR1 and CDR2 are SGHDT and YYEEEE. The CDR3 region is CASSSTGEDTEAFF. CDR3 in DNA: TGTGCCAGCAGCTCTACAGGGGAAGACACTGAAGCTTTCTTT.

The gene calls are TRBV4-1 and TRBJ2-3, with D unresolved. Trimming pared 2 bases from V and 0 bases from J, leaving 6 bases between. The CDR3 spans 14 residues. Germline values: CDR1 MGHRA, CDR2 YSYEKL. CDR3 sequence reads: CASSQSISTDTQYF. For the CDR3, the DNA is TGCGCCAGCAGCCAAAGTATTAGCACAGATACGCAGTATTTT.

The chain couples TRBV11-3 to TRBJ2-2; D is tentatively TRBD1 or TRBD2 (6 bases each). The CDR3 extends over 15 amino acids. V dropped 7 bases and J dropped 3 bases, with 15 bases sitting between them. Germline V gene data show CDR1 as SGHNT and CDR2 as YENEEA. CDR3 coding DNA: TGTGCCAGCAAGTCGGGGGCTGTGGACACCGGGGAGCTGTTTTTT. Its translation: CASKSGAVDTGELFF.

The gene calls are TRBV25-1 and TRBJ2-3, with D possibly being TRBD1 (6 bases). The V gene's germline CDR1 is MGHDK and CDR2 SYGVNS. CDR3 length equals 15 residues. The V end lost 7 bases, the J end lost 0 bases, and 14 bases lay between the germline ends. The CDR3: CASTRDTTSTDTQYF. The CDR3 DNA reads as TGTGCCAGCACACGGGACACAACTAGCACAGATACGCAGTATTTT.

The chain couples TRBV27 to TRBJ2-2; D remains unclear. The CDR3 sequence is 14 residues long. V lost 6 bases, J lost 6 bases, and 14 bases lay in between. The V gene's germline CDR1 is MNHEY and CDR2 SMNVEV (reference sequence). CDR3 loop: CASRILDTAGELFF. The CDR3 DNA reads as TGTGCCAGCAGGATTCTAGATACCGCCGGGGAGCTGTTTTTT.

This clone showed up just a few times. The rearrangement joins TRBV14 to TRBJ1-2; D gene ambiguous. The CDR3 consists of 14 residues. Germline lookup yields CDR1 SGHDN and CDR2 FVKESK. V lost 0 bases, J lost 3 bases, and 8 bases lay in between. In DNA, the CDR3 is TGTGCCAGCAGCCAAGACGGTAACTACTATGGCTACACCTTC. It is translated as CASSQDGNYYGYTF.

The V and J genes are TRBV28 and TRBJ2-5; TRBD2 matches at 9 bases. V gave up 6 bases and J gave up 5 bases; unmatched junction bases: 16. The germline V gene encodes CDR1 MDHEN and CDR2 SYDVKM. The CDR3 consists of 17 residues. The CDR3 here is CASSRGLAGAGWETQYF. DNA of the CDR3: TGTGCCAGCAGCCGGGGTTTAGCGGGGGCCGGATGGGAGACCCAGTACTTC.

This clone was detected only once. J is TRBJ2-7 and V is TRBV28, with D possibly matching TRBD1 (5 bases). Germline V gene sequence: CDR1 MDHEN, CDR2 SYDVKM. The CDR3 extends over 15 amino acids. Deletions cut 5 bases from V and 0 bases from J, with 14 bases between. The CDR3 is CASSLRGYLSYEQYF. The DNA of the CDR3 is TGTGCCAGCAGTCTAAGGGGCTACCTCTCCTACGAGCAGTACTTC.

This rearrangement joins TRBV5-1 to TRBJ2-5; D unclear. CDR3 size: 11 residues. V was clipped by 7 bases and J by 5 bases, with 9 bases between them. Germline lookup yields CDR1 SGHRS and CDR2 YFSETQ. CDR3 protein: CASSFGETQYF. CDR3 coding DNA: TGCGCCAGCTCATTCGGGGAGACCCAGTACTTC.

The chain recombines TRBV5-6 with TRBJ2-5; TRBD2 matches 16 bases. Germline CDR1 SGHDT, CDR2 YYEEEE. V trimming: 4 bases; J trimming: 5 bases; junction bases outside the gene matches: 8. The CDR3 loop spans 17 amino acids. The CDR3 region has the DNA TGTGCCAGCAGCAGGGGACTAGCGGGAGGGCGGTGGGAGACCCAGTACTTC. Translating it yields CASSRGLAGGRWETQYF.

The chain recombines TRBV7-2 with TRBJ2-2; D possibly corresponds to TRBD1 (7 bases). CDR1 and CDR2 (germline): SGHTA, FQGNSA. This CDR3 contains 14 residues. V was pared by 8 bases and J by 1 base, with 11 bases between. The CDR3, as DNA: TGTGCCAGCCGGGGGACAGTGAACACCGGGGAGCTGTTTTTT. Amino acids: CASRGTVNTGELFF. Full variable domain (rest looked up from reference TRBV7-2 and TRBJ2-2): GAGVSQSPSNKVTEKGKDVELRCDPISGHTALYWYRQSLGQGLEFLIYFQGNSAPDKSGLPSDRFSAERTGGSVSTLTIQRTQQEDSAVYLCASRGTVNTGELFFGEGSRLTVL.

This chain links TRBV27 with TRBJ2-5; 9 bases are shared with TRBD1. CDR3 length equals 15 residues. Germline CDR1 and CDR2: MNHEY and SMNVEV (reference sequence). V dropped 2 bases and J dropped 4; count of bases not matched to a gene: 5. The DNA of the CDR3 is TGTGCCAGCAGTTTAACAGGGGGCAGGGGAGAGACCCAGTACTTC. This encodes CASSLTGGRGETQYF.

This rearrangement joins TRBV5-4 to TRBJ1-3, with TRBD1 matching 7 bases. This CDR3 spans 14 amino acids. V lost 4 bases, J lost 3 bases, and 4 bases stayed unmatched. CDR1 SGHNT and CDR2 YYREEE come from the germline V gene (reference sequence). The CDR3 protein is CASSPQGGGNTIYF. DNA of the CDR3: TGTGCCAGCAGCCCTCAGGGGGGTGGAAACACCATATATTTT.

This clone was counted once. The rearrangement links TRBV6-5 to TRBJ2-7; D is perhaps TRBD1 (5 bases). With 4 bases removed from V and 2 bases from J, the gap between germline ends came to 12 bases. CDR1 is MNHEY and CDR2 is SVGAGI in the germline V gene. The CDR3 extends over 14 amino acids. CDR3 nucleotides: TGTGCCAGCAGTTCCCCGACAGTCACCTACGAGCAGTACTTC. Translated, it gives CASSSPTVTYEQYF.

CDR3 sequence (DNA): TGTGCCAGCAGTTTATTGGGGGGGACCGCTGGAAACACCATATATTTT. It codes for CASSLLGGTAGNTIYF. The chain uses TRBV28 and TRBJ1-3; TRBD1 might be the D (5 bases). V gave up 1 base and J gave up 2 bases, with 12 bases separating them. The germline CDR1 and CDR2 sequences are MDHEN and SYDVKM. The CDR3 spans 16 residues.

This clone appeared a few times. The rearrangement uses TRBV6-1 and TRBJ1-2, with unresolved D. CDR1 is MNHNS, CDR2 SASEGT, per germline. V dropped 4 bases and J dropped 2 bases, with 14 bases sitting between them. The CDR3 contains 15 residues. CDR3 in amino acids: CASSVVGMANYGYTF. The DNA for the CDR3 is TGTGCCAGCAGTGTTGTGGGGATGGCCAACTATGGCTACACCTTC.

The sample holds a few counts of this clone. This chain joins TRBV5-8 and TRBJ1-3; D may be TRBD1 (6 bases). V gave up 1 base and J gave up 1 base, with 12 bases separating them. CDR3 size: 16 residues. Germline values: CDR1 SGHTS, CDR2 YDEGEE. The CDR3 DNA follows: TGTGCCAGCAGCTTGATTATAGGGGGATCTGGAAACACCATATATTTT. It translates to CASSLIIGGSGNTIYF.

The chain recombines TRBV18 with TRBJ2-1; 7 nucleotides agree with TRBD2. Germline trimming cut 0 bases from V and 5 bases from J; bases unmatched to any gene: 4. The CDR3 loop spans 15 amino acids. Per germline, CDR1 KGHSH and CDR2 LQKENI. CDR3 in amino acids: CASSPPGGFDNEQFF. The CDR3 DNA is TGTGCCAGCTCACCACCGGGAGGGTTCGACAATGAGCAGTTCTTC.

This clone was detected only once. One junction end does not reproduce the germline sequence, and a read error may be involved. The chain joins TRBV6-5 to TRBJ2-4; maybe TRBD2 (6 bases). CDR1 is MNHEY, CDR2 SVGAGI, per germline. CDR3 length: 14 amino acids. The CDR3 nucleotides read TGCGCCAGCAGTGTTCCGGACGGGAGAAACATTCAGTACTTC. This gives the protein CASSVPDGRNIQYF.

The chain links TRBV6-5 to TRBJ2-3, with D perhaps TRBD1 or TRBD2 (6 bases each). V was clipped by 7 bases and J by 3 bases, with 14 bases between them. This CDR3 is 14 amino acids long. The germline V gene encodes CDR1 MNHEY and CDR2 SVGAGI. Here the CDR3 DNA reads TGTGCCAGCACCCTGAGGGGGGCTACAGATACGCAGTATTTT. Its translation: CASTLRGATDTQYF.

DNA of the CDR3: TGTGCCATCACCAGGGCGCCTGGGGCCAACGTCCTGACTTTC. This gives the protein CAITRAPGANVLTF. The chain uses TRBV10-3 and TRBJ2-6; D is possibly TRBD1 (5 bases). The CDR3 is made up of 14 amino acids. Trimming took 7 bases from V and 2 from J, leaving 9 bases between them. The germline CDR1 and CDR2 sequences are ENHRY and SYGVKD.